The present T cell receptor (beta chain) was sequenced within a study of OX40 agonist ivuxolimab in advanced cancers. From germline, CDR1 is SQVTM and CDR2 ANQGSEA. V shed 5 bases and J shed 3 bases, with 11 bases lying between them. The CDR3 consists of 12 residues. The data were produced by immunoSEQ multiplex PCR, yet TCRdb's version contains in-frame clones alone and is incomplete. The sample lists around 67,000 clones, around 84% occurring once. The sequencing used CD4+ or CD8+ T cells sorted from blood, collected in a trial of the OX40 agonist ivuxolimab. The chain employs TRBV29-1 and TRBJ2-7; a weak D match, TRBD2 (6 bases). This receptor was taken from an adult with an advanced solid tumor such as melanoma, head and neck, liver or kidney cancer. CDR3 sequence: CSVRRGSYEQYF. In DNA form, the CDR3 reads TGCAGCGTTCGACGGGGGAGCTACGAGCAGTACTTC.